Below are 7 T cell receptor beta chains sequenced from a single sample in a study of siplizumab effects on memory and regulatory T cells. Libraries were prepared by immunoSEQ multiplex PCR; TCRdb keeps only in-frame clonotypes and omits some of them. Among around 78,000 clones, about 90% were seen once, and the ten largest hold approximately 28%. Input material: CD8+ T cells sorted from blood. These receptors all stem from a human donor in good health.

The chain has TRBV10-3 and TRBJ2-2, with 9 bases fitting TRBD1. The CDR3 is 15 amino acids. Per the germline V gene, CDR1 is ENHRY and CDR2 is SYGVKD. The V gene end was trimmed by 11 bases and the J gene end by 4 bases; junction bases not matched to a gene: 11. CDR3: CAASGTGLFTGELFF. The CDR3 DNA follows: TGTGCCGCATCCGGGACAGGGCTCTTCACCGGGGAGCTGTTTTTT.

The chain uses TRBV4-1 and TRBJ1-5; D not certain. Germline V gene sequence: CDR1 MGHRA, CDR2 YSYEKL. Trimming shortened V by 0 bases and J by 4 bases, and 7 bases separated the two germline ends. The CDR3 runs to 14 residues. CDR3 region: CASSQDGSNQPQHF. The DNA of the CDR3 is TGCGCCAGCAGCCAAGACGGGTCGAATCAGCCCCAGCATTTT.

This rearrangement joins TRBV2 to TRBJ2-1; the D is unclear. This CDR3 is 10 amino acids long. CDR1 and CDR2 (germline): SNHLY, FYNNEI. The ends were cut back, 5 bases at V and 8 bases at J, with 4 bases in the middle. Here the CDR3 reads CASSIDEQFF. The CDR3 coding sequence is TGTGCCAGCAGTATCGATGAGCAGTTCTTC.

The CDR3 reads CASSPTPGPDTQYF. CDR3 nucleotides: TGTGCCAGCAGCCCGACCCCTGGCCCCGATACGCAGTATTTT. This rearrangement joins TRBV7-8 to TRBJ2-3; D gene uncertain. Germline V lookup: CDR1 SGHVS, CDR2 FQNEAQ. The V end was cut by 5 bases, the J end by 6 bases, with 15 bases between. The CDR3 contains 14 residues.

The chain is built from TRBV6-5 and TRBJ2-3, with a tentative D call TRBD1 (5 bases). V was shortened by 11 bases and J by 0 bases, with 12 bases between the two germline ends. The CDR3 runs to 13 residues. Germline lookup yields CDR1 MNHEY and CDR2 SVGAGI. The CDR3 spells CARGAASTDTQYF. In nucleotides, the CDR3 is TGTGCCCGTGGGGCAGCTAGCACAGATACGCAGTATTTT.

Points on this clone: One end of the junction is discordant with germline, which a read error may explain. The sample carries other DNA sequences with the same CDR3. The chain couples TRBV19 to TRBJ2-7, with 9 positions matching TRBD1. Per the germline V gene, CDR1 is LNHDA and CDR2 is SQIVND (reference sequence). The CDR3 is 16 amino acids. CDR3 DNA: TGCGCCAGTAGTATAGCCGGGACAGGGTCTTTCTACGAGCAGTACTTC. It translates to CASSIAGTGSFYEQYF.

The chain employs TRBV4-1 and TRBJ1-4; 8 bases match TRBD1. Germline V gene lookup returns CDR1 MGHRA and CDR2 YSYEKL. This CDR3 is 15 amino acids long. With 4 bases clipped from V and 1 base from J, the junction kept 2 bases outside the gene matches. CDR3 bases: TGCGCCAGCAGCCCCGACAGGGGAACTAATGAAAAACTGTTTTTT. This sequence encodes CASSPDRGTNEKLFF.